Below, one T cell receptor (beta chain) is given with its context. The antigen is not known. The entry originates in a study of a mutant IDH1 vaccine in newly diagnosed glioma. At the level of the study: Vaccines were first given 4-6 weeks after radiotherapy alone, or with temozolomide cycles.

This CDR3 is 15 amino acids long. Trimming cost V 3 bases and J 6 bases, with 16 bases left between them. Per germline, CDR1 SGHTS and CDR2 YDEGEE. Sequencing used immunoSEQ multiplex PCR; TCRdb keeps in-frame clones, though not all of them. There are 70,000 to 90,000 clones in the sample; approximately 85% occur only once, and about 2.2% lies in the top ten. Documented time point: week 23, last vaccination. It was 300 ug of mutant IDH1 20-mer peptide that made up each vaccine dose, given with topical imiquimod. This sample comprised PBMCs, obtained from a glioma patient whose treatment included an IDH1 peptide vaccine. The rearrangement uses TRBV5-8 and TRBJ2-1; the D is unclear. The receptor was derived from a man younger than 45 with glioma. Some clones in this sample may be carry-over from other donors' samples. The CDR3 nucleotides are TGTGCCAGCAGCTCTGTTGTTACGGGTCGCAATGAGCAGTTCTTC. Amino acid sequence: CASSSVVTGRNEQFF.